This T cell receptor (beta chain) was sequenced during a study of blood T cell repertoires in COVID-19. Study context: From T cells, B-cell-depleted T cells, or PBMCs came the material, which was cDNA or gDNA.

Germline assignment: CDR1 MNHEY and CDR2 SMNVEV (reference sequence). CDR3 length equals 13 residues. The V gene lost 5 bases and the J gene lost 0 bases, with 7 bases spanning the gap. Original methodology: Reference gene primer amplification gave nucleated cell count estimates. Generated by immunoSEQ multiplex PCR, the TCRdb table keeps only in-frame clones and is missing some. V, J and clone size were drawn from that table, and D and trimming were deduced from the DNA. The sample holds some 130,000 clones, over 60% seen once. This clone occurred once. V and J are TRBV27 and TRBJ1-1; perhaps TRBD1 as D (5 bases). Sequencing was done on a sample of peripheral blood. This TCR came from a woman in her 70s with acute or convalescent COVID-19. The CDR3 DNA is TGTGCCAGCAGTACAGGCCTGAACACTGAAGCTTTCTTT. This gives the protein CASSTGLNTEAFF.